This T cell receptor (beta chain) was identified during a study of blood T cell repertoires in COVID-19. Study information: The recovered donors of Cohort 3 showed two negative PCRs, clearance, or symptom resolution. The analysed material was cDNA or gDNA that came from T cells, B-cell-depleted T cells, or PBMCs.

Measured with immunoSEQ multiplex PCR; TCRdb has only the in-frame clones, and not every one. Among over 250,000 clones, more than 75% were seen once, and the ten largest hold roughly 2%. Individuals aged roughly 18 to 100 years were recruited from some 26 US areas. Germline-derived CDR1 and CDR2 are WSHSY and SAAADI. The CDR3 consists of 14 residues. Unmatched junction bases numbered 8, after V lost 6 bases and J lost 4 bases. The sequence derives from a woman aged 55-75 years in a cohort exposed to, infected with or recovered from COVID-19 (not recorded which). The chain has TRBV10-2 and TRBJ1-1; 7 nucleotides match TRBD1. The sequenced material came from PBMCs or T cells enriched from blood (not recorded which). In DNA form, the CDR3 reads TGCGCCAGCAGCAGACAGGGATCGGGCACTGAAGCTTTCTTT. Translation: CASSRQGSGTEAFF.